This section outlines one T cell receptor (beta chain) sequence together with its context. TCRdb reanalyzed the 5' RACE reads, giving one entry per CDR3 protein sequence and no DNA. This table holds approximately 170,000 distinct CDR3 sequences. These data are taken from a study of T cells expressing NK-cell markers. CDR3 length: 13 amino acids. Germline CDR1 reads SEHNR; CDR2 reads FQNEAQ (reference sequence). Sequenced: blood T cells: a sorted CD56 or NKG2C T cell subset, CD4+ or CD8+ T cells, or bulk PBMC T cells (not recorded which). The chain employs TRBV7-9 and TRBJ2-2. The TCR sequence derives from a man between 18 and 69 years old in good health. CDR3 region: CASSPLTTGELFF.